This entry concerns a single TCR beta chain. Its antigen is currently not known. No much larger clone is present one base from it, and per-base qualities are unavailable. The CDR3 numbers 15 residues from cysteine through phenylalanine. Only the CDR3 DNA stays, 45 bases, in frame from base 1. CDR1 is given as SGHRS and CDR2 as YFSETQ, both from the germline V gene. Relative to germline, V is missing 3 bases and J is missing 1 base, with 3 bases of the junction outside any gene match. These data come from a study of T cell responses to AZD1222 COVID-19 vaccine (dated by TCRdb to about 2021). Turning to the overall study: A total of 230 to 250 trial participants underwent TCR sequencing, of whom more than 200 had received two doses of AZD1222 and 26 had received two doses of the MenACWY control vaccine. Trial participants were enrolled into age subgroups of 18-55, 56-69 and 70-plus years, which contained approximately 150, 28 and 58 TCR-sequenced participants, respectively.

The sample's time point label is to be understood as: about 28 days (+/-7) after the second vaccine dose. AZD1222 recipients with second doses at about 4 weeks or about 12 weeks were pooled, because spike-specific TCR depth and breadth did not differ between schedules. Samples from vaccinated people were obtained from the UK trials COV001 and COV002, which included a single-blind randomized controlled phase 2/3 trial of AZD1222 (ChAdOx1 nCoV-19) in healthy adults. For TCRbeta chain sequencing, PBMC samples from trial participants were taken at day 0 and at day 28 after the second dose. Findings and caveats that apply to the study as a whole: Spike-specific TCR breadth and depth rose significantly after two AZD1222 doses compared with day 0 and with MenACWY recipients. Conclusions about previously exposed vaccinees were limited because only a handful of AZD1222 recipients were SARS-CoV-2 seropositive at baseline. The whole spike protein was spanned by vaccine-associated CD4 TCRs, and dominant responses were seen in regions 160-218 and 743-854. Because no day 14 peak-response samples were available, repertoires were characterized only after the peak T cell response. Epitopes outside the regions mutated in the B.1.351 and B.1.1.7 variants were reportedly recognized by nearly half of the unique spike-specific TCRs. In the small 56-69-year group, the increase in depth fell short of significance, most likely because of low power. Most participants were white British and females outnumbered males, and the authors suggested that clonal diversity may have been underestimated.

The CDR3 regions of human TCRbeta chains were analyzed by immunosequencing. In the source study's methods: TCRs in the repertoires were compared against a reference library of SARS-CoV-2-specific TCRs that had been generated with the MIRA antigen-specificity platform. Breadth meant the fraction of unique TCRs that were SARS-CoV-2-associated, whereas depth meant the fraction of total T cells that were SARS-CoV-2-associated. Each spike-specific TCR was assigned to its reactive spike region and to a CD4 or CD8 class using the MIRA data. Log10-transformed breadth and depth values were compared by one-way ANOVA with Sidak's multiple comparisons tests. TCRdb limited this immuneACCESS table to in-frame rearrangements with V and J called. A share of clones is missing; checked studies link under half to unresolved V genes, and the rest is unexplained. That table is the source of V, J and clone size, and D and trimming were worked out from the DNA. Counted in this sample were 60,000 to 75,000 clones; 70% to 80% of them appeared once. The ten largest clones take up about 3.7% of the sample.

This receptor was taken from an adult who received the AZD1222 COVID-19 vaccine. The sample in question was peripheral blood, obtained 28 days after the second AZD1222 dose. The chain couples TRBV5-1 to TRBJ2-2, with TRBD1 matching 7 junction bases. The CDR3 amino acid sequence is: CASSSDRVNTGELFF. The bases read TGCGCCAGCAGCTCCGACAGGGTGAACACCGGGGAGCTGTTTTTT.